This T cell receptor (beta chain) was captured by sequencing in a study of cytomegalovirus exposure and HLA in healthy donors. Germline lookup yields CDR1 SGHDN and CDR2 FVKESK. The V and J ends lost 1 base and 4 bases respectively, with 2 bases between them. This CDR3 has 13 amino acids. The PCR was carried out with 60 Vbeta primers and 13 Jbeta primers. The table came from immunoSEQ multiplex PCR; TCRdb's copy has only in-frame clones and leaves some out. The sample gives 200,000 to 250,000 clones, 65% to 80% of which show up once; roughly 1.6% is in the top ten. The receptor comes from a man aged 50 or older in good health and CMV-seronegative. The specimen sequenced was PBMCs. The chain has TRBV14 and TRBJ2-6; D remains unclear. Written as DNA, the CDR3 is TGTGCCAGCAGCCAAGTAGGGGCCAACGTCCTGACTTTC. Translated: CASSQVGANVLTF.